The sequence of this T cell receptor beta chain was determined in a study of regulatory T cells in long-lasting Graves disease. Construction of the TCR beta libraries employed iRepertoire HTBI primers in conjunction with Arm-PCR of CDR3 regions. TCRdb ran MiXCR on the multiplex PCR reads and lists one entry per CDR3 protein. The sample carries just over 600,000 distinct CDR3 sequences, around 17% recorded once. Germline V gene lookup returns CDR1 MDHEN and CDR2 SYDVKM. This CDR3 comprises 14 residues. The V gene lost 6 bases and the J gene lost 6 bases, with 16 bases spanning the gap. Time point given: newly diagnosed GD, antithyroid drugs for less than 3 months. PBMC RNA served as the TCR library source. The authors drew patients from an endocrinology department in Xi'an, China. This clonotype has at least ten counts. This sample also belongs to another study, concerning T cells in Graves' hyperthyroidism and ophthalmopathy.

This TCR came from a woman aged 25 to 45 with Graves disease. The material was peripheral blood mononuclear cells (PBMCs), obtained at new diagnosis, from a patient treated with antithyroid drugs. The chain has TRBV28 and TRBJ2-3; D gene uncertain. This CDR3 reads CASRPHTNVDTQYF. CDR3 coding DNA: TGTGCCAGCAGGCCCCACACCAATGTGGATACGCAGTATTTT.